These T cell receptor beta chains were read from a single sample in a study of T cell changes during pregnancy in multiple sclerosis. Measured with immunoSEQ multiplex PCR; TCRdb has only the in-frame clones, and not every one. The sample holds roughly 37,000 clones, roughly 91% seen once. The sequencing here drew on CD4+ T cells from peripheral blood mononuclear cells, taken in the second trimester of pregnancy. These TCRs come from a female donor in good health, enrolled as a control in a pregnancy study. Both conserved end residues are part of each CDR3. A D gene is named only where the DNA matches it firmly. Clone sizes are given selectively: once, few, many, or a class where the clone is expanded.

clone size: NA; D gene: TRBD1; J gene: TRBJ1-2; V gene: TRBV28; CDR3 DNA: TGTGCCAGCAGGTCCGGGACAGGGGGTGAATACTATGGCTACACCTTC; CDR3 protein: CASRSGTGGEYYGYTF
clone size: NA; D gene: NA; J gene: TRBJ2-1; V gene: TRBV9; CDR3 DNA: TGTGCCAGCAGTGCCCCTAGTATCCCCTACAATGAGCAGTTCTTC; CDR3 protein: CASSAPSIPYNEQFF
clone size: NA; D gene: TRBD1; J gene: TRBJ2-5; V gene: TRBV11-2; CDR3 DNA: TGTGCCAGCAGTCCAAGACAGGGTCAAGAGACCCAGTACTTC; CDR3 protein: CASSPRQGQETQYF
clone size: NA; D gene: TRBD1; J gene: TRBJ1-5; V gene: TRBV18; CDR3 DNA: TGTGCCAGCTCAGAACAGGGGGGCAATCAGCCCCAGCATTTT; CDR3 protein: CASSEQGGNQPQHF
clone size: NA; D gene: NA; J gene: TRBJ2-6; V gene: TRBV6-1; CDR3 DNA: TGTGCCAGCAAATACTCTGGGGCCAACGTCCTGACTTTC; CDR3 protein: CASKYSGANVLTF
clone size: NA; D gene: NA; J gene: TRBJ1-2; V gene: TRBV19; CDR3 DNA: TGTGCCAGTATACCAACGCACAGGGCGCTCTATGGCTACACCTTC; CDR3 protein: CASIPTHRALYGYTF
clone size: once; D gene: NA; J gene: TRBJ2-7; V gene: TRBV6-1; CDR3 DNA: TGTGCCAGCAGTGTCGCGGAAATCCCTCGCGAGCAGTACTTC; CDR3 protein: CASSVAEIPREQYF
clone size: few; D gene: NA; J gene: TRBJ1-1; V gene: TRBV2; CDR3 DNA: TGTGCCAGCAGACGGGTGAACACTGAAGCTTTCTTT; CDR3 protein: CASRRVNTEAFF
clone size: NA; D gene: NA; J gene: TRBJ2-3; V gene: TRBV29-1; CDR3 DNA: TGCAGCGTGGACCCCTCGACAGGATTGACAGATACGCAGTATTTT; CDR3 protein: CSVDPSTGLTDTQYF
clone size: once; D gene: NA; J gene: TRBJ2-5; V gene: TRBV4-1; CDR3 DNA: TGCGCCAGCAGCCAAAGACTAGTTTCGGGTGGGGAGACCCAGTACTTC; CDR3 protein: CASSQRLVSGGETQYF
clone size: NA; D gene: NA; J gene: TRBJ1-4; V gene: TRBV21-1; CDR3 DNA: TGTGCCAGCAGCTCCCTTTCCCAAAAACTGTTTTTT; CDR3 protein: CASSSLSQKLFF
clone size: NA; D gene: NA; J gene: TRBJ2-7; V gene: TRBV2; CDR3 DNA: TGTGCCAGCAGCAGGATTAGCGTAGAGCCCTACGAGCAGTACTTC; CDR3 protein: CASSRISVEPYEQYF
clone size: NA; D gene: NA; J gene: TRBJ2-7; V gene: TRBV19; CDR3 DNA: TGTGCCAGTAGTATAGTTGCAGGGGCCGGCTCCTACGAGCAGTACTTC; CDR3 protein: CASSIVAGAGSYEQYF